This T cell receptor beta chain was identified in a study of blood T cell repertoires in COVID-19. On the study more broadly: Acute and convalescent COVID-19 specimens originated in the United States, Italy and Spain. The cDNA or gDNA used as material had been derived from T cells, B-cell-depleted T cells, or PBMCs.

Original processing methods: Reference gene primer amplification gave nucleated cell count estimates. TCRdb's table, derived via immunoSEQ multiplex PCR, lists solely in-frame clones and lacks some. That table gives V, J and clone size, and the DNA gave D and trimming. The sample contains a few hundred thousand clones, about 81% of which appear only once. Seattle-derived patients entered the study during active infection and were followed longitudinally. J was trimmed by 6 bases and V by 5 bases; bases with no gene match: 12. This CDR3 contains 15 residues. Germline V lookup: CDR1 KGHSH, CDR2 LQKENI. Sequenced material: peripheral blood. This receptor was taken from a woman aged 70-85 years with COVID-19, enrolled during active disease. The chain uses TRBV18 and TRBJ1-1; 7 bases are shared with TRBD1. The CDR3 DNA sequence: TGTGCCAGCTCAGGTGTTGGGGACAGAGCCTCTGAAGCTTTCTTT. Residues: CASSGVGDRASEAFF.